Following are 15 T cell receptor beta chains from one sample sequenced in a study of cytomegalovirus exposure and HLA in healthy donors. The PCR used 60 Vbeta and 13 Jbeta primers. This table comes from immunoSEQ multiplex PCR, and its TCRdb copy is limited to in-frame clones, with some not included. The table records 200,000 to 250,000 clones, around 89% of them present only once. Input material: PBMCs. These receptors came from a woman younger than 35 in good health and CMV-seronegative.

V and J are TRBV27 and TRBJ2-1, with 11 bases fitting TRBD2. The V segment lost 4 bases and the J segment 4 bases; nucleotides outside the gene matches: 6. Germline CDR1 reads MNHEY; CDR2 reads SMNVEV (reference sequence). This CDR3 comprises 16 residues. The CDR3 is CASSSPSGRLYNEQFF. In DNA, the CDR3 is TGTGCCAGCAGTTCCCCTAGCGGGAGGCTTTACAATGAGCAGTTCTTC.

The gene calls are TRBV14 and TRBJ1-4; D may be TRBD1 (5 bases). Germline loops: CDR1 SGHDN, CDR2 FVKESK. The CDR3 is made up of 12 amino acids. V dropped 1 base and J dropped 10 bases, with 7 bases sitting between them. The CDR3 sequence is CASSQAGGKLFF. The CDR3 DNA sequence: TGTGCCAGCAGCCAAGCGGGGGGAAAACTGTTTTTT.

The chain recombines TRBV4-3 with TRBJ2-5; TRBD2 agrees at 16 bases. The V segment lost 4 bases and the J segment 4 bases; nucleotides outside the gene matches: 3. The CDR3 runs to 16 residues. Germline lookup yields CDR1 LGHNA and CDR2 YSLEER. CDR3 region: CASSPGTSGGVETQYF. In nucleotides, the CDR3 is TGCGCCAGCAGCCCAGGGACTAGCGGGGGGGTAGAGACCCAGTACTTC.

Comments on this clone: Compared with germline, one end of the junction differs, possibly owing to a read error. CDR3 amino acids: CASNQDVSSPYNEQFF. CDR3 nucleotides: TGCGCCAGCAACCAAGACGTGAGCTCCCCCTACAATGAGCAGTTCTTC. V is TRBV4-3 and J is TRBJ2-1; no reliable D call. There are 16 residues in the CDR3. Germline CDR1 is LGHNA and CDR2 is YSLEER.

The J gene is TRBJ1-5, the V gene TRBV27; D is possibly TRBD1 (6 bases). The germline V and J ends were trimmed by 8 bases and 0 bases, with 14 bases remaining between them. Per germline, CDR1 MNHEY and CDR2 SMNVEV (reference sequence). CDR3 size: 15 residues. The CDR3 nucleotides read TGTGCCAGCCAGGCCAGGGGCTATAGCAATCAGCCCCAGCATTTT. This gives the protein CASQARGYSNQPQHF.

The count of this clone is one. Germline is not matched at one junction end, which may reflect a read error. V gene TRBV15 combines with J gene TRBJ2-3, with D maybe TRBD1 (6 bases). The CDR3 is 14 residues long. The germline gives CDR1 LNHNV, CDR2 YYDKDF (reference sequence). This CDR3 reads CATTRNRVTDTRYF. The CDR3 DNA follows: TGTGCCACCACCCGAAACAGGGTCACAGATACGCGGTATTTT.

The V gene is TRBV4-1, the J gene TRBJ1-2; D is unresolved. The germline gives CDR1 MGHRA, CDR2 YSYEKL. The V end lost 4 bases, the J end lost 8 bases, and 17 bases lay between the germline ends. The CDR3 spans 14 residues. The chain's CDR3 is CASSLSPRERGYTF. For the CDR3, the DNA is TGCGCCAGCAGCCTTTCCCCGAGGGAACGGGGCTACACCTTC.

The CDR3 sequence is CASSYPAGGAQYF. CDR3 nucleotides: TGTGCCAGCAGCTATCCAGCGGGAGGGGCCCAGTACTTC. The chain recombines TRBV7-6 with TRBJ2-5; 10 bases map to TRBD2. Germline V gives CDR1 SGHVS, CDR2 FNYEAQ. V lost 4 bases, J lost 9 bases, and 5 bases stayed unmatched. The CDR3 runs to 13 residues.

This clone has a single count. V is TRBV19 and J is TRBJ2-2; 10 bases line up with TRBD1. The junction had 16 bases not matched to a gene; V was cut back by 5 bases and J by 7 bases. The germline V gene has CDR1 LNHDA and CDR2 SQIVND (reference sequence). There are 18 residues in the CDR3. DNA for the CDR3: TGTGCCAGTAGTGTCCAGCTCACCCGGGACAGGGGTAACGGGGAGCTGTTTTTT. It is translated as CASSVQLTRDRGNGELFF.

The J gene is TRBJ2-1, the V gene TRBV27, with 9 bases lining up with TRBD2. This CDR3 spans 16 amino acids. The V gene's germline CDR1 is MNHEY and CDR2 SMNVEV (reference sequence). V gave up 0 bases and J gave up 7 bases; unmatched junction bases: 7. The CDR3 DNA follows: TGTGCCAGCAGTTTATCGAATGCGGGGGGGCGGAATGAGCAGTTCTTC. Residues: CASSLSNAGGRNEQFF.

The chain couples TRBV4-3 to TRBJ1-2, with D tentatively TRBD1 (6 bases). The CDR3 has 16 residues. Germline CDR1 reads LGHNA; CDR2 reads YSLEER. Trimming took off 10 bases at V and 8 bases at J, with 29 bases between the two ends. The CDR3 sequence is CATQGNLGGRGRGYTF. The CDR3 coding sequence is TGCGCCACCCAGGGTAACTTGGGGGGGCGAGGTAGAGGCTACACCTTC.

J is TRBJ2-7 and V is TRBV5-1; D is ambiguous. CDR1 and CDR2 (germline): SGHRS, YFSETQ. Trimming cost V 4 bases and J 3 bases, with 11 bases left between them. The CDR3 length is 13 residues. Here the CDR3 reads CASSATPNYEQYF. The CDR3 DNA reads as TGCGCCAGCAGCGCCACACCCAACTACGAGCAGTACTTC.

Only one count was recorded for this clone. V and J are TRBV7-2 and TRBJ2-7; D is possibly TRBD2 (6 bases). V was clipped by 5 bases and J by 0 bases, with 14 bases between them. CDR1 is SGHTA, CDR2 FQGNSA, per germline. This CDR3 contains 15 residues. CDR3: CASSPTGTSSYEQYF. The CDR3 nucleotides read TGTGCCAGCAGCCCGACCGGGACTTCCTCCTACGAGCAGTACTTC.

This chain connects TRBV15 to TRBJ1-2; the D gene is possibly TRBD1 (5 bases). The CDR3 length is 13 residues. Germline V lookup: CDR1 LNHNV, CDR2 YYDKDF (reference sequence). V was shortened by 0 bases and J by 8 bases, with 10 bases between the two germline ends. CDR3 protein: CATSRDREGGYTF. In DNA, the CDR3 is TGTGCCACCAGCAGAGATCGGGAGGGGGGCTACACCTTC.

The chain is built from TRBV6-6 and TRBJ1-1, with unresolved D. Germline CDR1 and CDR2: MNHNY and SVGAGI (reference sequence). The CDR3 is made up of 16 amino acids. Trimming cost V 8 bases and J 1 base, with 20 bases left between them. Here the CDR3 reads CASPPPTSGQNTEAFF. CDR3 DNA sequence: TGTGCCAGCCCGCCCCCCACTAGTGGCCAGAACACTGAAGCTTTCTTT.